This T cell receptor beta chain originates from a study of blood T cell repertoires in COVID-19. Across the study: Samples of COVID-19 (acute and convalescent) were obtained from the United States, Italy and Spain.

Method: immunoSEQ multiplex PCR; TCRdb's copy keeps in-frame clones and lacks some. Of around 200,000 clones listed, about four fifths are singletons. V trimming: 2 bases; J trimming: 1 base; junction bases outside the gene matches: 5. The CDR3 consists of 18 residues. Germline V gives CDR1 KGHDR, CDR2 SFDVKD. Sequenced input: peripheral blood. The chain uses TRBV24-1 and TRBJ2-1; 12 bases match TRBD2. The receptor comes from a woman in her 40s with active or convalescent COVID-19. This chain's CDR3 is CATSDYLAGGQSYNEQFF. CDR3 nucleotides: TGTGCCACCAGTGATTACCTAGCGGGGGGGCAATCCTACAATGAGCAGTTCTTC.